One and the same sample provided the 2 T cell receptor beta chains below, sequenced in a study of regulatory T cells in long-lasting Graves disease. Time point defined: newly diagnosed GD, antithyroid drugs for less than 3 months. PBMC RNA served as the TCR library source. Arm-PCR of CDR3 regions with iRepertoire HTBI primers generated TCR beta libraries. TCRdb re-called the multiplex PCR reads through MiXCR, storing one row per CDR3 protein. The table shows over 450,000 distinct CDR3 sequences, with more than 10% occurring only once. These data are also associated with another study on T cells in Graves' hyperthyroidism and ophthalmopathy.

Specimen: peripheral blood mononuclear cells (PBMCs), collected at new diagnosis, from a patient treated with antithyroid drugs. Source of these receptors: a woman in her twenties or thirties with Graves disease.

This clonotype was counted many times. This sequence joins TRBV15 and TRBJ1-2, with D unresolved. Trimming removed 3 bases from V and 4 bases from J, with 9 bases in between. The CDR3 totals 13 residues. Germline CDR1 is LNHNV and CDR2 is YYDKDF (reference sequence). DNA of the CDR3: TGTGCCACCAGCAGGGAGGTCGGCTATGGCTACACCTTC. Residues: CATSREVGYGYTF. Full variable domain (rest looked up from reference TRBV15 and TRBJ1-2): DAMVIQNPRYQVTQFGKPVTLSCSQTLNHNVMYWYQQKSSQAPKLLFHYYDKDFNNEADTPDNFQSRRPNTSFCFLDIRSPGLGDTAMYLCATSREVGYGYTFGSGTRLTVV.

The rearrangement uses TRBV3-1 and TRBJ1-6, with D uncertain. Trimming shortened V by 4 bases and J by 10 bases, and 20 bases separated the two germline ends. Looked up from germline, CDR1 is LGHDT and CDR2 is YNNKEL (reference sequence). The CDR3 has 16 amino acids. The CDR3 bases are TGTGCCAGCAGCCGAGAAACAGTTGGGTTTAACTCACCCCTCCACTTT. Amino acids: CASSRETVGFNSPLHF. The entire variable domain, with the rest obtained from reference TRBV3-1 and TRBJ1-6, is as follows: DTAVSQTPKYLVTQMGNDKSIKCEQNLGHDTMYWYKQDSKKFLKIMFSYNNKELIINETVPNRFSPKSPDKAHLNLHINSLELGDSAVYFCASSRETVGFNSPLHFGNGTRLTVT.